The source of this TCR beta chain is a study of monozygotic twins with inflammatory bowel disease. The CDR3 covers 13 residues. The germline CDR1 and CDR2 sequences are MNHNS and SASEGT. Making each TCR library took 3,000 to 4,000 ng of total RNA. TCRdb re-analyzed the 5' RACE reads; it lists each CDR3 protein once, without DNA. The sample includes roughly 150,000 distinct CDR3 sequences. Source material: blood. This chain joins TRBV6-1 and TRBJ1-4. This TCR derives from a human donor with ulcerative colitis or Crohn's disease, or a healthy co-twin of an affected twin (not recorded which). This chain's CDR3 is CASSELGSGKLFF.